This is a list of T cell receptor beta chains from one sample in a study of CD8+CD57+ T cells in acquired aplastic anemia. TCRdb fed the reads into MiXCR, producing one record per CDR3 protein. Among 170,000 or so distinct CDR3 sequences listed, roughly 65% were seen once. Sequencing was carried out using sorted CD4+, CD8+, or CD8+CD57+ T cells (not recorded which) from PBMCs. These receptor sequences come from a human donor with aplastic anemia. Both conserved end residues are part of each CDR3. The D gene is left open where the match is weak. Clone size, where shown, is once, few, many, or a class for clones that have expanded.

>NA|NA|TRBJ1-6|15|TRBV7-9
TGTGCCAGCAACCATGGGAGGCAGGGGAATTCACCCCTCCACTTT
CASNHGRQGNSPLHF
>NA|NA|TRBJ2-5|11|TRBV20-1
TGCAGTGCTAGTCCTGGGGAGACCCAGTACTTC
CSASPGETQYF
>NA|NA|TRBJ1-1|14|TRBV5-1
TGCGCCAGCAGCTTGGGGGTAGGGGGCACTGAAGCTTTCTTT
CASSLGVGGTEAFF
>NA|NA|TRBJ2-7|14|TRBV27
TGTGCCAGCAGTTCCCCGACACTTTCCTACGAGCAGTACTTC
CASSSPTLSYEQYF
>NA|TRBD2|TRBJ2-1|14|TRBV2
TGTGCCAGCAGGCCGGGGGGCTCCTACAATGAGCAGTTCTTC
CASRPGGSYNEQFF
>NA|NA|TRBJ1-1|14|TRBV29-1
TGCAGCGTCGTGAGGACGGCTATGAACACTGAAGCTTTCTTT
CSVVRTAMNTEAFF
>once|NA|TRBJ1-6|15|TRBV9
TGTGCCAGCAGCGTAGTACAGGACCAAAATTCACCCCTCCACTTT
CASSVVQDQNSPLHF
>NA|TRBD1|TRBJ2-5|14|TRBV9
TGTGCCAGCAGCGGATCGGGACAGGGACGGACCCAGTACTTC
CASSGSGQGRTQYF
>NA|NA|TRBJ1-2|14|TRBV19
TGTGCCAGTAGAAACCCTCCGGCAGCGGGGGGCTACACCTTC
CASRNPPAAGGYTF
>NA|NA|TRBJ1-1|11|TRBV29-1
TGCAGCGGAAGATGGAGCACTGAAGCTTTCTTT
CSGRWSTEAFF
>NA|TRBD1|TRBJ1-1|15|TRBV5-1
TGCGCCAGCAGCCCTAGGACAGGGGACGGCACTGAAGCTTTCTTT
CASSPRTGDGTEAFF
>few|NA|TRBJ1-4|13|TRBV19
TGTGCCAGTAGTATAGATCTATCCGGAAAACTGTTTTTT
CASSIDLSGKLFF
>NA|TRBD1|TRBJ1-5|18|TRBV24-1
TGTGCCACCAGTGATGAGAGACAGGGGAGCCTTAGCAATCAGCCCCAGCATTTT
CATSDERQGSLSNQPQHF
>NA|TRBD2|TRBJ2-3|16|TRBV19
TGTGCCAGTGAGGCACCGGGACTAGCTAGCACAGATACGCAGTATTTT
CASEAPGLASTDTQYF
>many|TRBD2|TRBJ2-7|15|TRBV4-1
TGCGCCAGCAGTCTAAGGACTAGCGGGGGCTACGAGCAGTACTTC
CASSLRTSGGYEQYF
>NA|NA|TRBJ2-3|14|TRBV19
TGTGCCAGTAGTACGCCACGGGCGTTAGATACGCAGTATTTT
CASSTPRALDTQYF
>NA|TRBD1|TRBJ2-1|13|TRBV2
TGTGCCACCGACAGGGGAAGCTACAATGAGCAGTTCTTC
CATDRGSYNEQFF